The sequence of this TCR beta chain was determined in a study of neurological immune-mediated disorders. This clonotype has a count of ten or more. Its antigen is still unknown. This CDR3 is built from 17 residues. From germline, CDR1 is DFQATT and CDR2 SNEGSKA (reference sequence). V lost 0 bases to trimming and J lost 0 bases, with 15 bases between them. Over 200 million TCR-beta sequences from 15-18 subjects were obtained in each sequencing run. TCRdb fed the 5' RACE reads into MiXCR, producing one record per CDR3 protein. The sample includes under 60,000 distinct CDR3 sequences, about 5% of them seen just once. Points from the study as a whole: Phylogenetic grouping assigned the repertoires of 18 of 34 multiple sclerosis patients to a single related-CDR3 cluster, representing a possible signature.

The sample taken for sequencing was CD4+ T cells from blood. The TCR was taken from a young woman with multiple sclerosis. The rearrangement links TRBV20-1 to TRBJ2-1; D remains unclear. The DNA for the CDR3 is TGCAGTGCTAGAGATCCATTGGGGTACAGCTCCTACAATGAGCAGTTCTTC. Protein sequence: CSARDPLGYSSYNEQFF.